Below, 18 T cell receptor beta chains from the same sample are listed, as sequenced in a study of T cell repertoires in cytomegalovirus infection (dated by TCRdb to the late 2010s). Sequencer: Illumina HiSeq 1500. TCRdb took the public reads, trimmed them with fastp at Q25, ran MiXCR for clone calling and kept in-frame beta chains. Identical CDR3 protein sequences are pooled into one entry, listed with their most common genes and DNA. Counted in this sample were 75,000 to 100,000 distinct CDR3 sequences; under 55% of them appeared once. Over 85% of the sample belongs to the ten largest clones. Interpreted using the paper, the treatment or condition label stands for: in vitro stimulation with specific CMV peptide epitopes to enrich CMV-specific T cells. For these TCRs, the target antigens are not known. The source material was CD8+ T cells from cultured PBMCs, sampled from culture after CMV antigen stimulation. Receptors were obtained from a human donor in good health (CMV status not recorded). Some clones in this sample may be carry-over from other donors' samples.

CDR3 loop: CASSVGASGSNEQFF. The CDR3 nucleotides are TGTGCCAGCAGCGTAGGGGCTAGCGGGAGCAATGAGCAGTTCTTC. The J gene is TRBJ2-1, the V gene TRBV9; 10 bases align to TRBD2. This CDR3 spans 15 amino acids. With V trimmed by 0 bases and J by 6 bases, 3 bases remained unmatched. Per germline, CDR1 SGDLS and CDR2 YYNGEE.

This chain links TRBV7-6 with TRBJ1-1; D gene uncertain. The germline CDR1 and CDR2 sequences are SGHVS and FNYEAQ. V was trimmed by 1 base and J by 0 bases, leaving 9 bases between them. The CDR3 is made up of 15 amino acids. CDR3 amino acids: CASSLGPSLNTEAFF. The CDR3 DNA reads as TGTGCCAGCAGCTTAGGACCCAGTTTGAACACTGAAGCTTTCTTT. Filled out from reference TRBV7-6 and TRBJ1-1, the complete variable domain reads GAGVSQSPRYKVTKRGQDVALRCDPISGHVSLYWYRQALGQGPEFLTYFNYEAQQDKSGLPNDRFSAERPEGSISTLTIQRTEQRDSAMYRCASSLGPSLNTEAFFGQGTRLTVV.

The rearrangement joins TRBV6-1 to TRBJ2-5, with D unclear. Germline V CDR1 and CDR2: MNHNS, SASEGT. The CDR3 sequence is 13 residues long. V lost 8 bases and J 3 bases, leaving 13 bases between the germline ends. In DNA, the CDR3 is TGTGCCAGCTCTCCGGAATTGAAAGAGACCCAGTACTTC. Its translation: CASSPELKETQYF.

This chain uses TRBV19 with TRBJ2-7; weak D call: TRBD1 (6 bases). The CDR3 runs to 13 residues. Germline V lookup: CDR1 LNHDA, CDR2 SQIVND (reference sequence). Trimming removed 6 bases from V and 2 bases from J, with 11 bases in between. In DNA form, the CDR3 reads TGTGCCAGTAGCCCAGGGGTAGCCTACGAGCAGTACTTC. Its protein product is CASSPGVAYEQYF.

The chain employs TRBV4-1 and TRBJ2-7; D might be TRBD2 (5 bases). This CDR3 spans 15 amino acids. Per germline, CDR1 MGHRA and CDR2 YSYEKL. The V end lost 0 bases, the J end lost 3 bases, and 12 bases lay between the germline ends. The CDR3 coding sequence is TGCGCCAGCAGCCAAGATCGGGGAGACTACTACGAGCAGTACTTC. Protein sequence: CASSQDRGDYYEQYF.

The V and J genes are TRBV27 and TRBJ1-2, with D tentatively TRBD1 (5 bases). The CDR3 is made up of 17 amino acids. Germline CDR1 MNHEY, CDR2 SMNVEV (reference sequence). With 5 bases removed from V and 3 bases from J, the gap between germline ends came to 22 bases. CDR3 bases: TGTGCCAGCAGTACCTCAGCTGGGGCAGGGCAGCACTATGGCTACACCTTC. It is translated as CASSTSAGAGQHYGYTF.

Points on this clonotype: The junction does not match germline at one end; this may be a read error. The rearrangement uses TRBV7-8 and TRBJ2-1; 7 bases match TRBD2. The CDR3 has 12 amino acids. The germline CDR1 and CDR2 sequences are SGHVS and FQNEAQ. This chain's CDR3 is CATRRGNNDQFF. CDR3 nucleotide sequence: TGTGCCACCCGGCGGGGGAACAATGATCAGTTCTTC.

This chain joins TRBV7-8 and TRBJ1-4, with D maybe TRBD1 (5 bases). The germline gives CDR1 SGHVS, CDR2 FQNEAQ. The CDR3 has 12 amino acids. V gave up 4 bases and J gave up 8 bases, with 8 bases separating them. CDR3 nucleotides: TGTGCCAGCAGCTGGGGGAACGAAAAACTGTTTTTT. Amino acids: CASSWGNEKLFF. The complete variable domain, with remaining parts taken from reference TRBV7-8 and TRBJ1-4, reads GAGVSQSPRYKVAKRGQDVALRCDPISGHVSLFWYQQALGQGPEFLTYFQNEAQLDKSGLPSDRFFAERPEGSVSTLKIQRTQQEDSAVYLCASSWGNEKLFFGSGTQLSVL.

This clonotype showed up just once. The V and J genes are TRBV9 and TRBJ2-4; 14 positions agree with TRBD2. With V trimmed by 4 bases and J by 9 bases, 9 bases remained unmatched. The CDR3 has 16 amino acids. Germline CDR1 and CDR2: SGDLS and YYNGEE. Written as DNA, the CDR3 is TGTGCCAGCAGCTTGGGACTAGCGGGAGTGGACGTCATTCAGTACTTC. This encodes CASSLGLAGVDVIQYF.

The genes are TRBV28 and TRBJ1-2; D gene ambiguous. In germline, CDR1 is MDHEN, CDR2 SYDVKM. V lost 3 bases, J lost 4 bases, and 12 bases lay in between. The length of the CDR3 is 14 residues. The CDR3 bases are TGTGCCAGCAGTTTTCGGGGTTCTGGCTATGGCTACACCTTC. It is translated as CASSFRGSGYGYTF.

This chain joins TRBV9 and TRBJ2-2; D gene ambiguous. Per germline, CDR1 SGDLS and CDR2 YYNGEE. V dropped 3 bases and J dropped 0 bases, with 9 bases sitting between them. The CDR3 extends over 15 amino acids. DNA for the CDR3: TGTGCCAGCAGCGGATCCTACACGAACACCGGGGAGCTGTTTTTT. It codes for CASSGSYTNTGELFF.

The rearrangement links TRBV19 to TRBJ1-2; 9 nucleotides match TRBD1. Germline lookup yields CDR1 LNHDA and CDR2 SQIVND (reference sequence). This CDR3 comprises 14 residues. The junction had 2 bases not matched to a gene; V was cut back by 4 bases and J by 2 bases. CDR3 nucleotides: TGTGCCAGTAGTACAGGACAGGGGAACTATGGCTACACCTTC. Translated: CASSTGQGNYGYTF.

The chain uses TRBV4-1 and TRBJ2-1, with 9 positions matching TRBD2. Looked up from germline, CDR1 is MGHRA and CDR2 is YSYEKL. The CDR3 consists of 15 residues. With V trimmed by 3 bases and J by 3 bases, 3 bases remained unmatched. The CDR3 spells CASSQTSGSYNEQFF. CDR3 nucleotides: TGCGCCAGCAGCCAGACTAGCGGTAGCTACAATGAGCAGTTCTTC.

The CDR3 reads CASSPGTLNSPLHF. CDR3 in DNA: TGTGCCAGCAGCCCCGGGACGCTGAATTCACCCCTCCACTTT. The rearrangement uses TRBV13 and TRBJ1-6, with TRBD1 as a possible D gene (5 bases). Deletions cut 5 bases from V and 7 bases from J, with 12 bases between. The CDR3 has 14 residues. From germline, CDR1 is PRHDT and CDR2 FYEKMQ (reference sequence). The full variable domain, completed using reference TRBV13 and TRBJ1-6, is AAGVIQSPRHLIKEKRETATLKCYPIPRHDTVYWYQQGPGQDPQFLISFYEKMQSDKGSIPDRFSAQQFSDYHSELNMSSLELGDSALYFCASSPGTLNSPLHFGNGTRLTVT.

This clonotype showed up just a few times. In DNA form, the CDR3 reads TGTGCCAGCAGCTTAAGGGGGATTTATGGCTACACCTTC. The encoded protein is CASSLRGIYGYTF. V is TRBV7-9 and J is TRBJ1-2, with a weak D call TRBD1 (6 bases). The CDR3 loop spans 13 amino acids. V was cut by 2 bases and J by 5 bases, with 9 bases left in between. The V gene's germline CDR1 is SEHNR and CDR2 FQNEAQ (reference sequence).

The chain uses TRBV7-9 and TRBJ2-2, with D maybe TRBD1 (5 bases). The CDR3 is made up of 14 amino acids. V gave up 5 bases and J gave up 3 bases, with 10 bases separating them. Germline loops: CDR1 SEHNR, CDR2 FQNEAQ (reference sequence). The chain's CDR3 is CASSARRDTGELFF. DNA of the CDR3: TGTGCCAGCAGCGCCCGCAGGGACACCGGGGAGCTGTTTTTT.

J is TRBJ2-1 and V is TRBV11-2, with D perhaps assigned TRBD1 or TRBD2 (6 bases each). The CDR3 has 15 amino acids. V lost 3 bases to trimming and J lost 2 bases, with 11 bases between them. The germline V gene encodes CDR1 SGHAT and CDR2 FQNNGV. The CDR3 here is CASSFGGRTYNEQFF. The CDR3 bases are TGTGCCAGCAGCTTTGGGGGGCGCACCTACAATGAGCAGTTCTTC.

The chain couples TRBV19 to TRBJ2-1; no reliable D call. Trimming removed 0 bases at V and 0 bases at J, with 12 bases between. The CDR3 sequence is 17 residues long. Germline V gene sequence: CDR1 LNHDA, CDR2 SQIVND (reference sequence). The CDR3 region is CASSIDLGRNSYNEQFF. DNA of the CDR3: TGTGCCAGTAGTATAGATTTAGGGCGGAACTCCTACAATGAGCAGTTCTTC. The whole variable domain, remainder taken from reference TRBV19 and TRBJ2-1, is DGGITQSPKYLFRKEGQNVTLSCEQNLNHDAMYWYRQDPGQGLRLIYYSQIVNDFQKGDIAEGYSVSREKKESFPLTVTSAQKNPTAFYLCASSIDLGRNSYNEQFFGPGTRLTVL.